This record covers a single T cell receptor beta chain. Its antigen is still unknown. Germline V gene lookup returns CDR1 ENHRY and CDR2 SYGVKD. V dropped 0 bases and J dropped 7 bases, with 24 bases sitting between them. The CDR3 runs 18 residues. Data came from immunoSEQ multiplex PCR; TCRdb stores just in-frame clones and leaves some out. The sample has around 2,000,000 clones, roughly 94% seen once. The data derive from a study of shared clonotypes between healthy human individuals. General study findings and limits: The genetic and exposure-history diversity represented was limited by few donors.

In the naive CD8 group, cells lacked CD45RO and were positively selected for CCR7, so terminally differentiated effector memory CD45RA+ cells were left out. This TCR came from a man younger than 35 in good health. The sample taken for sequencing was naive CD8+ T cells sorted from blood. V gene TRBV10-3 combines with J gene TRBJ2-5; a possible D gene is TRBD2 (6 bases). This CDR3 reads CAISESLGTDGGWGTQYF. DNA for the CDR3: TGTGCCATCAGTGAGTCCTTGGGGACTGATGGAGGCTGGGGGACCCAGTACTTC.